A single T cell receptor (beta chain) is shown here with its context. The CDR3 consists of 16 residues. Germline lookup yields CDR1 SGHVS and CDR2 FNYEAQ. With 1 base clipped from V and 2 bases from J, the junction kept 7 bases outside the gene matches. Both 60 Vbeta primers and 13 Jbeta primers went into the PCR. Repertoires were generated with immunoSEQ multiplex PCR, while TCRdb's copy carries only in-frame clones and drops some. This sample's clone table lists 50,000 or so clones. The record originates from a study of cytomegalovirus exposure and HLA in healthy donors. The chain joins TRBV7-6 to TRBJ2-7; the match to TRBD1 covers 8 bases. Sequenced sample: PBMCs. The receptor's source is a man aged 35 to 55 in good health and CMV-seropositive. The CDR3 here is CASSLEGGQETYEQYF. For the CDR3, the DNA is TGTGCCAGCAGCTTAGAGGGGGGACAGGAGACCTACGAGCAGTACTTC.